A single TCR beta chain is shown here with its context. What it binds is not known. Each HIV participant was treated in the United States. Running of the v3.0 immunoSEQ assay took place at survey level. TCRdb's table, derived via immunoSEQ multiplex PCR, lists solely in-frame clones and lacks some. Of 25,000 to 30,000 clones detected, roughly 90% appear once; the ten largest clones hold about 4%. This record comes from a study of long-term antiretroviral therapy in people with HIV. With V trimmed by 4 bases and J by 0 bases, 5 bases remained unmatched. The length of the CDR3 is 15 residues. Germline CDR1 is WSHSY and CDR2 is SAAADI. Notes on the study in general: Clonotypes expanded prior to ART showed repertoire dominance at all sampled time points. Viral resistance, ART adherence and therapy changes all lacked available data. Even long-term ART left TRB diversity below transplant donor controls, despite gains.

This specimen consisted of unsorted PBMCs, obtained 0.5 years after starting antiretroviral therapy. The rearrangement joins TRBV10-2 to TRBJ1-1; the match to TRBD1 covers 7 bases. This clonotype was sampled from a woman between 18 and 29 years old with HIV. CDR3 in DNA: TGCGCCAGCAGTGCTGGGGGACAGATGAACACTGAAGCTTTCTTT. Residues: CASSAGGQMNTEAFF.